The clone carrying this T cell receptor (beta chain) appeared a few times. Sequencing used immunoSEQ multiplex PCR; TCRdb keeps in-frame clones, though not all of them. The sample holds 2 million to 3 million clones; approximately 93% are singletons and the top ten take roughly 0.36%. This entry is derived from a study of shared clonotypes between healthy human individuals. Germline V gene sequence: CDR1 SGHDN, CDR2 FVKESK. V lost 0 bases and J 5 bases, leaving 13 bases between the germline ends. This CDR3 region has 15 residues. The material sequenced was naive CD4+ T cells from PBMCs. The subset denotes: CD45RA+ positively selected. The TCR was taken from a man aged 18-30 years in good health. Some clones in this sample may be carry-over from other donors' samples. V usage is TRBV14 and J usage is TRBJ1-1; D might be TRBD1 (5 bases). The CDR3 DNA follows: TGTGCCAGCAGCCAAGATTGGGGGGTTAGTACTGAAGCTTTCTTT. Protein sequence: CASSQDWGVSTEAFF.